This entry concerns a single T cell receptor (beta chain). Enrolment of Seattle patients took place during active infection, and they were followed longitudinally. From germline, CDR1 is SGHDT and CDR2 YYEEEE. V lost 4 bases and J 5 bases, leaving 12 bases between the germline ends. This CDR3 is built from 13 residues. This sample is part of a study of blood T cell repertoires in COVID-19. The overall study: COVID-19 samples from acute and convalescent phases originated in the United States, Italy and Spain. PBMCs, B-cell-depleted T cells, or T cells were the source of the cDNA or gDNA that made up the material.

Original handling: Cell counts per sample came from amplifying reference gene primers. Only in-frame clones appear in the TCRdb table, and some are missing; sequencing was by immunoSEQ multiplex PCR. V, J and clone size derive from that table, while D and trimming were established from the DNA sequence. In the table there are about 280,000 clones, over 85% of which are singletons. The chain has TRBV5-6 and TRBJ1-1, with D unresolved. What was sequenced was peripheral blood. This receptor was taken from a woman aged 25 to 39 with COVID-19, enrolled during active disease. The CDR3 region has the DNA TGTGCCAGCAGCCCCTCTGCGGGGACTGAAGCTTTCTTT. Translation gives CASSPSAGTEAFF.